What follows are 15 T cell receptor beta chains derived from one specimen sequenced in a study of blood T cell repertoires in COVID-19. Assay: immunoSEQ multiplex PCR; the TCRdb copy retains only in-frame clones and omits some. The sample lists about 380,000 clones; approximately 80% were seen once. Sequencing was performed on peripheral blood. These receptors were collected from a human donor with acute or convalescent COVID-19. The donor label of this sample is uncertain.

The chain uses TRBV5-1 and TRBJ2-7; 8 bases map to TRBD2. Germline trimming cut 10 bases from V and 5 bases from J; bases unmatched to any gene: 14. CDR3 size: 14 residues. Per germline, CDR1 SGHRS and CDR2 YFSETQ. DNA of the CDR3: TGCGCCTCCTCACGGGGGGGCAACCCCAACGAGCAGTACTTC. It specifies CASSRGGNPNEQYF. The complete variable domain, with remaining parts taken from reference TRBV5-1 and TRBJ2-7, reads KAGVTQTPRYLIKTRGQQVTLSCSPISGHRSVSWYQQTPGQGLQFLFEYFSETQRNKGNFPGRFSGRQFSNSRSEMNVSTLELGDSALYLCASSRGGNPNEQYFGPGTRLTVT.

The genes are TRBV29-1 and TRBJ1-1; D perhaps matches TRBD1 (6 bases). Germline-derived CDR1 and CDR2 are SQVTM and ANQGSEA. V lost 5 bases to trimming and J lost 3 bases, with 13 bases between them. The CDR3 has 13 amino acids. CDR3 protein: CSVWGRGYTEAFF. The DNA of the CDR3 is TGCAGCGTTTGGGGCAGGGGTTACACTGAAGCTTTCTTT. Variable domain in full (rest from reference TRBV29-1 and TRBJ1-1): SAVISQKPSRDICQRGTSLTIQCQVDSQVTMMFWYRQQPGQSLTLIATANQGSEATYESGFVIDKFPISRPNLTFSTLTVSNMSPEDSSIYLCSVWGRGYTEAFFGQGTRLTVV.

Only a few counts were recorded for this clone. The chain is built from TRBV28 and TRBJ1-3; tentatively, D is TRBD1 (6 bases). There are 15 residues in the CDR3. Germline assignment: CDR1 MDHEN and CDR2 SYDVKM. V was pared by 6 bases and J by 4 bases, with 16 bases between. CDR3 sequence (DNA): TGTGCCAGCAGCACTACAGGGACGCGAGGAAACACCATATATTTT. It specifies CASSTTGTRGNTIYF.

In nucleotides, the CDR3 is TGTGCCAGCAGTCGGGACAGGGGACGTAGATTCGGTGGAAACATTCAGTACTTC. Its protein is CASSRDRGRRFGGNIQYF. The V gene is TRBV6-6, the J gene TRBJ2-4; 10 nucleotides align to TRBD1. Trimming at V came to 5 bases and at J to 6 bases, leaving 16 bases not matched to a gene. The CDR3 sequence is 18 residues long. Per the germline V gene, CDR1 is MNHNY and CDR2 is SVGAGI (reference sequence).

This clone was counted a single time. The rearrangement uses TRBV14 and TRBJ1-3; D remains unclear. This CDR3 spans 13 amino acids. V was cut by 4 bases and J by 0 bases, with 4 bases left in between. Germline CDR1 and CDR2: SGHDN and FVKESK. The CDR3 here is CASSLFSGNTIYF. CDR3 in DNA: TGTGCCAGCAGCCTCTTCTCTGGAAACACCATATATTTT.

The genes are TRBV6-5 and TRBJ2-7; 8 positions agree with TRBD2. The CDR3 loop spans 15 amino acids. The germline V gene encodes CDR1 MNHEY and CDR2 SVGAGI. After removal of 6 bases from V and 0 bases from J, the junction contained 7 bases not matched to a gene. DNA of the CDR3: TGTGCCAGCAGCCCCACTAGCGGAATCTCCTACGAGCAGTACTTC. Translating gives CASSPTSGISYEQYF.

The CDR3 spells CAWSAGTGAQFQYF. In DNA, the CDR3 is TGTGCCTGGAGCGCCGGGACAGGGGCCCAGTTTCAGTACTTC. This chain joins TRBV30 and TRBJ2-4; 10 bases match TRBD1. The length of the CDR3 is 14 residues. The V gene's germline CDR1 is GTSNPN and CDR2 SVGIG (reference sequence). V was clipped by 3 bases and J by 11 bases; unmatched bases: 10.

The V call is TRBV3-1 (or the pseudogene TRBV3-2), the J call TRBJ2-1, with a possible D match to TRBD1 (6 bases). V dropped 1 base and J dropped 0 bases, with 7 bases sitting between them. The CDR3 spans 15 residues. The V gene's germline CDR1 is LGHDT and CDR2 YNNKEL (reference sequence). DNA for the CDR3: TGTGCCAGCAGCCAAGGGACAGCCTCCTACAATGAGCAGTTCTTC. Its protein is CASSQGTASYNEQFF.

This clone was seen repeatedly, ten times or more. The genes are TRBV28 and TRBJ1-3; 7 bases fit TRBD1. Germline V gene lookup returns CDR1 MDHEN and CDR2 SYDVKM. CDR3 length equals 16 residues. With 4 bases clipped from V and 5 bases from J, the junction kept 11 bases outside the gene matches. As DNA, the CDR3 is TGTGCCAGCAGTTACAGGGGCATGCGGTGGAGAAACACCATATATTTT. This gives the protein CASSYRGMRWRNTIYF.

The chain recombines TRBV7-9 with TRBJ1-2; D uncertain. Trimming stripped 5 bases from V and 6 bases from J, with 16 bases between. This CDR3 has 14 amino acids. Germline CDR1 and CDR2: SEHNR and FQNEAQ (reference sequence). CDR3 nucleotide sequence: TGTGCCAGCAGCCCAAGGCGGGGTGGGGATGGCTACACCTTC. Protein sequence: CASSPRRGGDGYTF.

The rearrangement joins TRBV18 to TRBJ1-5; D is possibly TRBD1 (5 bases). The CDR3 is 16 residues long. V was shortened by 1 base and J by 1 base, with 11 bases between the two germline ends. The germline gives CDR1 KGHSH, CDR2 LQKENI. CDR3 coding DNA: TGTGCCAGCTCACCACTTGCGGGGCTGAGCAATCAGCCCCAGCATTTT. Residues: CASSPLAGLSNQPQHF.

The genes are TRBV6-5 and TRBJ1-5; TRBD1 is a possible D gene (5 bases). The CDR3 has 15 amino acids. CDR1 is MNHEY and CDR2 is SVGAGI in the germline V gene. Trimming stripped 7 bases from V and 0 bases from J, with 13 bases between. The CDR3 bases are TGTGCCAGCACGGTGGCAGGGTATAGCAATCAGCCCCAGCATTTT. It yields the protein CASTVAGYSNQPQHF.

The CDR3 DNA is TGTGCCAGCACCCCGAGCTCCTATAATTCACCCCTCCACTTT. The encoded protein is CASTPSSYNSPLHF. The V and J genes are TRBV28 and TRBJ1-6; unclear D gene. The CDR3 runs 14 residues. Germline values: CDR1 MDHEN, CDR2 SYDVKM. Trimming shortened V by 7 bases and J by 0 bases, and 7 bases separated the two germline ends. Full variable domain (remainder filled in from reference TRBV28 and TRBJ1-6): DVKVTQSSRYLVKRTGEKVFLECVQDMDHENMFWYRQDPGLGLRLIYFSYDVKMKEKGDIPEGYSVSREKKERFSLILESASTNQTSMYLCASTPSSYNSPLHFGNGTRLTVT.

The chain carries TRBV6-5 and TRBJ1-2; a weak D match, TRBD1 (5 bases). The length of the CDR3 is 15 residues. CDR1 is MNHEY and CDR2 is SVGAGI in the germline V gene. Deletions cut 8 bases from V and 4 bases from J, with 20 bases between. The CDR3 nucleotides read TGTGCCAGCTCATTGGGGGGACCCCCGATCTATGGCTACACCTTC. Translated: CASSLGGPPIYGYTF.

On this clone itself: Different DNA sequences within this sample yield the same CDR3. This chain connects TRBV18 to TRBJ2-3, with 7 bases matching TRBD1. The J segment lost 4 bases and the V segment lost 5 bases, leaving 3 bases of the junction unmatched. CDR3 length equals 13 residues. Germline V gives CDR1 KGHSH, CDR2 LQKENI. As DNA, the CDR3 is TGTGCCAGCTCAGCGCAGGGGGCAGATACGCAGTATTTT. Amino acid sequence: CASSAQGADTQYF.